This entry lists 21 T cell receptor beta chains sequenced from one sample in a study of T cells in Graves' hyperthyroidism and ophthalmopathy. Amplified regions were TCR beta CDR3 sequences from RNA transcripts. The TCR CDR3 first-round RT-PCR relied on the HTBI primer set. TCRdb analysed the multiplex PCR reads with MiXCR anew, one entry per CDR3 protein. The sample records under 650,000 distinct CDR3 sequences, 15% to 20% being singletons. What was sequenced was blood. All receptors derive from a woman aged 25 to 39 with Graves' hyperthyroidism.

This clonotype was detected ten times or more. The chain uses TRBV20-1 and TRBJ1-4; D may be TRBD1 (5 bases). V lost 1 base, J lost 7 bases, and 13 bases lay in between. The CDR3 runs to 14 residues. From germline, CDR1 is DFQATT and CDR2 SNEGSKA (reference sequence). CDR3 region: CSARGGGRSEKLFF. As DNA, the CDR3 is TGCAGTGCTAGAGGTGGGGGTAGGAGTGAAAAACTGTTTTTT.

This clonotype was detected ten times or more. The V gene is TRBV28, the J gene TRBJ2-1; 9 nucleotides align to TRBD1. Looked up from germline, CDR1 is MDHEN and CDR2 is SYDVKM. J gave up 10 bases and V 3 bases, and 13 bases lay outside the gene matches. This CDR3 contains 16 residues. This chain's CDR3 is CASSFSGTGNRGEQFF. CDR3 DNA sequence: TGTGCCAGCAGTTTTTCAGGGACAGGGAACCGAGGGGAGCAGTTCTTC. The variable domain in full, with the rest retrieved from reference TRBV28 and TRBJ2-1, is DVKVTQSSRYLVKRTGEKVFLECVQDMDHENMFWYRQDPGLGLRLIYFSYDVKMKEKGDIPEGYSVSREKKERFSLILESASTNQTSMYLCASSFSGTGNRGEQFFGPGTRLTVL.

This clonotype was counted between two and nine times. CDR3 in DNA: TGCAGTGCTAGAGATCAGGGCAGGGGCCCTTACAATGAGCAGTTCTTC. It specifies CSARDQGRGPYNEQFF. The chain couples TRBV20-1 to TRBJ2-1; D is perhaps TRBD1 (6 bases). The germline V and J ends were trimmed by 0 bases and 4 bases, with 16 bases remaining between them. The CDR3 sequence is 16 residues long. Germline V gene data show CDR1 as DFQATT and CDR2 as SNEGSKA (reference sequence).

This clonotype showed up many times. The gene calls are TRBV6-2 or TRBV6-3 and TRBJ2-7; maybe TRBD1 (6 bases). Germline lookup yields CDR1 MNHEY and CDR2 SVGEGT. The V and J ends lost 6 bases and 0 bases respectively, with 15 bases between them. This CDR3 region has 15 residues. The CDR3 region has the DNA TGTGCCAGCAGCCTTCCGGGACAACTCTCCTACGAGCAGTACTTC. Protein product: CASSLPGQLSYEQYF.

This clonotype was seen repeatedly, ten times or more. V and J are TRBV28 and TRBJ2-5; D gene unclear. Germline V CDR1 and CDR2: MDHEN, SYDVKM. This CDR3 has 14 residues. Trimming removed 2 bases from V and 0 bases from J, with 7 bases in between. The CDR3 DNA is TGTGCCAGCAGTTTAACGGGTTACCAAGAGACCCAGTACTTC. Translated, it gives CASSLTGYQETQYF.

The V and J genes are TRBV7-9 and TRBJ1-2, with 7 bases that match TRBD1. CDR1 SEHNR and CDR2 FQNEAQ come from the germline V gene (reference sequence). The length of the CDR3 is 14 residues. The V and J ends lost 2 bases and 4 bases, in that order; junction bases with no gene match: 4. The CDR3 sequence is CASSLQGVFYGYTF. The CDR3 bases are TGTGCCAGCAGCTTACAGGGGGTGTTCTATGGCTACACCTTC.

This clonotype was seen many times. The gene calls are TRBV28 and TRBJ2-1; D gene ambiguous. Germline V gene data show CDR1 as MDHEN and CDR2 as SYDVKM. Deletions cut 3 bases from V and 0 bases from J, with 9 bases between. The CDR3 runs 15 residues. The CDR3 DNA follows: TGTGCCAGCAGTTTGGGCAGCTACTCCTACAATGAGCAGTTCTTC. Amino acid sequence: CASSLGSYSYNEQFF.

This clonotype was seen a handful of times. The chain uses TRBV18 and TRBJ2-2; 7 bases are shared with TRBD1. Germline V lookup: CDR1 KGHSH, CDR2 LQKENI. The J segment lost 4 bases and the V segment lost 1 base, leaving 3 bases of the junction unmatched. CDR3 length: 15 amino acids. CDR3 sequence (DNA): TGTGCCAGCTCACCACAGGGGGCGCTCACCGGGGAGCTGTTTTTT. Translation gives CASSPQGALTGELFF.

The chain has TRBV24-1 and TRBJ2-1; D unresolved. CDR1 is KGHDR, CDR2 SFDVKD, per germline. Trimming shortened V by 1 base and J by 7 bases, and 13 bases separated the two germline ends. The CDR3 length is 15 residues. CDR3 residues: CATSDFGFAWNEQFF. The CDR3 DNA reads as TGTGCCACCAGTGATTTCGGGTTCGCATGGAATGAGCAGTTCTTC.

Many counts were recorded for this clonotype. J is TRBJ2-7 and V is TRBV2; D is possibly TRBD1 (6 bases). This CDR3 is 15 amino acids long. Trimming cost V 7 bases and J 3 bases, with 19 bases left between them. Per germline, CDR1 SNHLY and CDR2 FYNNEI. The DNA for the CDR3 is TGTGCCAGCACCGTGCAAGGGGGTAGTAACTACGAGCAGTACTTC. It is translated as CASTVQGGSNYEQYF.

Ten or more counts support this clonotype. This sequence joins TRBV7-2 and TRBJ2-7, with 9 bases aligning to TRBD1. The CDR3 has 14 residues. V dropped 4 bases and J dropped 7; count of bases not matched to a gene: 8. Germline CDR1 and CDR2: SGHTA and FQGNSA. Here the CDR3 DNA reads TGTGCCAGCAGCTACACAGGGGGCTCGGGGGAGCAGTACTTC. This encodes CASSYTGGSGEQYF.

The chain joins TRBV10-3 to TRBJ1-1, with unresolved D. CDR1 ENHRY and CDR2 SYGVKD come from the germline V gene. Trimming cost V 7 bases and J 6 bases, with 9 bases left between them. This CDR3 has 11 amino acids. CDR3 sequence reads: CAIKEDAEAFF. The DNA for the CDR3 is TGTGCCATCAAAGAAGACGCTGAAGCTTTCTTT.

The V call is TRBV5-4, the J call TRBJ2-1; D is tentatively TRBD1 or TRBD2 (5 bases each). This CDR3 has 14 amino acids. V was trimmed by 2 bases and J by 7 bases, leaving 13 bases between them. Germline CDR1 reads SGHNT; CDR2 reads YYREEE (reference sequence). The CDR3 sequence: CASSFRDVGNEQFF. The CDR3 bases are TGTGCCAGCAGCTTCAGGGACGTCGGAAATGAGCAGTTCTTC.

This clonotype was recorded at least ten times. The J gene is TRBJ2-1, the V gene TRBV6-1; TRBD2 matches at 7 bases. V lost 7 bases, J lost 5 bases, and 8 bases stayed unmatched. CDR1 is MNHNS, CDR2 SASEGT, per germline. This CDR3 is built from 14 residues. The CDR3 coding sequence is TGTGCCAGCAAGTGGCTAGCGGTGGACAATGAGCAGTTCTTC. Amino acid sequence: CASKWLAVDNEQFF.

Only a few counts were recorded for this clonotype. The rearrangement joins TRBV12-3 or TRBV12-4 to TRBJ1-5; 8 positions match TRBD1. Germline trimming cut 3 bases from V and 5 bases from J; bases unmatched to any gene: 3. The CDR3 is made up of 14 amino acids. The CDR3 protein is CASSFQGAHQPQHF. The CDR3 DNA is TGTGCCAGCAGTTTCCAGGGGGCCCATCAGCCCCAGCATTTT.

This clonotype was recorded many times. The V gene is TRBV28, the J gene TRBJ1-1; 8 positions match TRBD1. J was trimmed by 4 bases and V by 5 bases; bases with no gene match: 3. From germline, CDR1 is MDHEN and CDR2 SYDVKM. The CDR3 length is 13 residues. CDR3 sequence reads: CASSLQGVTEAFF. The DNA of the CDR3 is TGTGCCAGCAGTCTACAGGGGGTCACTGAAGCTTTCTTT.

This chain links TRBV19 with TRBJ1-1; no definite D call. V was shortened by 7 bases and J by 6 bases, with 12 bases between the two germline ends. CDR1 is LNHDA and CDR2 is SQIVND in the germline V gene (reference sequence). CDR3 size: 12 residues. The CDR3: CASTKSYAEAFF. The CDR3 DNA follows: TGTGCCAGTACCAAATCCTACGCTGAAGCTTTCTTT.

The chain has TRBV5-1 and TRBJ2-7; TRBD1 agrees at 8 bases. V was pared by 5 bases and J by 5 bases, with 6 bases of the junction left unmatched. Looked up from germline, CDR1 is SGHRS and CDR2 is YFSETQ. The length of the CDR3 is 13 residues. CDR3 nucleotides: TGCGCCAGCAGAACAGGGACAGGCCACGAGCAGTACTTC. Encoded protein: CASRTGTGHEQYF.

This clonotype was observed at least ten times. This chain connects TRBV20-1 to TRBJ2-7, with D hard to call. Germline lookup yields CDR1 DFQATT and CDR2 SNEGSKA (reference sequence). V lost 3 bases and J 0 bases, leaving 9 bases between the germline ends. The CDR3 spans 13 residues. The CDR3 coding sequence is TGCAGTGCTAGTGATCCGTTCTCCTACGAGCAGTACTTC. Protein sequence: CSASDPFSYEQYF.

This clonotype was observed many times. The chain has TRBV18 and TRBJ2-1, with 7 bases lining up with TRBD2. Unmatched junction bases numbered 7, after V lost 6 bases and J lost 8 bases. CDR1 and CDR2 (germline): KGHSH, LQKENI. This CDR3 spans 13 amino acids. The CDR3 sequence is CASSERGIDEQFF. CDR3 nucleotides: TGTGCCAGCTCGGAGCGGGGAATCGATGAGCAGTTCTTC. Drawing the rest from reference TRBV18 and TRBJ2-1, the complete variable domain is NAGVMQNPRHLVRRRGQEARLRCSPMKGHSHVYWYRQLPEEGLKFMVYLQKENIIDESGMPKERFSAEFPKEGPSILRIQQVVRGDSAAYFCASSERGIDEQFFGPGTRLTVL.

This clonotype showed up many times. At one of its ends the junction is not consistent with the germline gene, which may arise from a read error. The chain links TRBV7-9 to TRBJ2-3; 10 nucleotides align to TRBD2. The CDR3 is 16 amino acids. The germline V gene encodes CDR1 SEHNR and CDR2 FQNEAQ (reference sequence). The CDR3 DNA reads TGCGCCAGCAGCCGAGGACTAGCGGCGAGCACAGATACGCAGTATTTT. It encodes CASSRGLAASTDTQYF.